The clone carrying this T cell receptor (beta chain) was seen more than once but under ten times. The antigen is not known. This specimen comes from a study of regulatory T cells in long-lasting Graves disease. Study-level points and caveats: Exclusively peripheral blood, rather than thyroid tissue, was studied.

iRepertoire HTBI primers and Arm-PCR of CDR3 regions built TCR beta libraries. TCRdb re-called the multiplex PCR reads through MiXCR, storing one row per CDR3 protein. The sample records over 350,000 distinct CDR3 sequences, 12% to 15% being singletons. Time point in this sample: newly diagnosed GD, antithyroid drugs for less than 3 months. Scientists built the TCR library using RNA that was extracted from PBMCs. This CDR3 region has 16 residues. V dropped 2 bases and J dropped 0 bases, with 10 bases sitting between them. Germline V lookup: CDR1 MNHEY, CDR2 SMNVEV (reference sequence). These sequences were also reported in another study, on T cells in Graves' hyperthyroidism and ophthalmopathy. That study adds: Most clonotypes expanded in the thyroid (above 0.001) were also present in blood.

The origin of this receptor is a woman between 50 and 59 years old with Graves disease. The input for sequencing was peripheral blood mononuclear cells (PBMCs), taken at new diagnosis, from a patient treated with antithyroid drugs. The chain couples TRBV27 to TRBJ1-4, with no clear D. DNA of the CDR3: TGTGCCAGCAGTTTAACCCCAAGCACAACTAATGAAAAACTGTTTTTT. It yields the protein CASSLTPSTTNEKLFF.